This T cell receptor (beta chain) was found in a study of blood T cell repertoires in COVID-19 (dated by TCRdb to 2019 to 2021). About the full investigation: Samples covering the acute and convalescent phases of COVID-19 were provided by collaborators in the United States, Italy and Spain. The prospective study material was composed of cDNA or gDNA derived from T cells, B-cell-depleted T cells, or PBMCs. The repertoires were released in a freely available public database meant as a resource for research on the immune response to SARS-CoV-2. Samples were obtained from the ongoing ImmuneRACE study (first 160 participants) and from 950 to 1,500 subjects provided by 6 global collaborators. Where available, HLA class I and class II types were taken from metadata supplied by the sample provider and were not determined by assay-based typing. A de-identified subject ID, COVID-19 status, age in years and sex were almost always included in the sample metadata. Subjects who had been exposed to COVID-19, were actively infected with it, or had recovered from it provided the deeply sampled blood TCRbeta repertoires that made up the dataset. What the work shows at the level of the full study, not this receptor alone: Clinical and demographic metadata were provided uncurated, with the amount varying by source and participant.

Clipping removes 4 bases from V and 5 bases from J, with 13 as the unmatched junction base count. Per the germline V gene, MDHEN is the CDR1 and SYDVKM is the CDR2. The CDR3 sequence holds 16 residues, the cysteine and phenylalanine included. The kept DNA is CDR3 alone, 48 bases in frame from the first base. Participants in the prospective study were aged roughly 18 to 89 years, lived in 20 to 25 United States geographic areas, and enrolled through a virtual design. To assign participants to cohorts, the prospective study relied on clinical history that participants themselves reported in a screening survey and a study questionnaire. ImmuneRACE Cohort 3 recovered participants were defined by two consecutive negative NP/OP PCR tests, healthcare professional clearance, or symptom resolution. Each participant in the prospective study had whole blood, serum and a nasopharyngeal or oropharyngeal swab collected by mobile phlebotomists. Prospective study participants could optionally give additional blood draws and questionnaires over an approximately 2-month period. Blood samples from the prospective study were shipped frozen or at room temperature prior to DNA extraction.

To note about this clone: Its antigen target is currently unknown. No base qualities exist here, and no much larger clone lies one base off it.

TCRbeta CDR3 regions were amplified from genomic DNA using the immunoSEQ Assay, a bias-controlled multiplex PCR. The published analysis was carried out like this. Within the assay, amplification of reference gene primers was used to estimate how many nucleated cells each sample contained. To quantify the absolute abundance of each unique TCRbeta CDR3 rearrangement, sequence reads were collapsed and filtered. Productive Simpson clonality was computed per sample as the square root of Simpson's diversity index over productive rearrangements. The table comes from immuneACCESS by way of TCRdb, which keeps in-frame sequences with V and J called. Part of the clones is missing from these tables; in studies checked, under half for an unresolved V gene and the rest for unknown reasons. Clone size and the V and J calls come from that table; the DNA yielded D and trimming. The sample records about 170,000 clones, around 91% of which are singletons. Less than 0.85% of the sample belongs to the ten largest clones.

The chain employs TRBV28 and TRBJ2-7; 8 central nucleotides agree with TRBD2. Specimen: PBMCs or T cells enriched from blood (not recorded which). This TCR was recovered from a woman aged 18 to 35 who had recovered from COVID-19. The DNA is as follows: TGTGCCAGCAGTTGGATAGCGGGAAGGGGTTTGCACGAGCAGTACTTC. This translates into CASSWIAGRGLHEQYF.